Presented here are 8 T cell receptor beta chains from one specimen sequenced in a study of human T cells and chemical hapten exposure. The time point is: pre-sensitization, week 0. The sample's treatment: therapeutic diphenylcyclopropenone sensitization with weekly scalp DPC. TCRdb used MiXCR to reprocess the RACE reads, holding one entry per CDR3 protein. The sample lists approximately 260,000 distinct CDR3 sequences, over 7.5% seen once, with 1.2% in the top ten. Sequenced here: whole blood, sampled in connection with sensitization to the hapten diphenylcyclopropenone (DPC). All receptors come from a man aged 18 to 29 with alopecia areata. Some clones in this sample may be carry-over from other donors' samples.

The CDR3 nucleotides read TGTGCCAGCAGCCAACAGGGGAAGGATCAGCCCCAGCATTTT. Amino acid sequence: CASSQQGKDQPQHF. V and J are TRBV7-9 and TRBJ1-5; the match to TRBD1 covers 7 bases. From germline, CDR1 is SEHNR and CDR2 FQNEAQ (reference sequence). V shed 5 bases and J 5 bases; nucleotides not matched to a gene: 6. CDR3 length: 14 amino acids.

The V and J genes are TRBV7-2 and TRBJ2-4; D gene unclear. The CDR3 length is 14 residues. In germline, CDR1 is SGHTA, CDR2 FQGNSA. Trimming removed 1 base at V and 4 bases at J, with 8 bases between. The CDR3: CASSLDSLKNIQYF. CDR3 coding DNA: TGTGCCAGCAGCTTAGACAGTTTAAAAAACATTCAGTACTTC.

J is TRBJ1-3 and V is TRBV6-1, with D possibly matching TRBD1 (6 bases). The CDR3 consists of 15 residues. Germline CDR1 MNHNS, CDR2 SASEGT. V lost 1 base, J lost 3 bases, and 10 bases lay in between. Here the CDR3 DNA reads TGTGCCAGCAGTGAAGTGGCAGGGGATGGAAACACCATATATTTT. It codes for CASSEVAGDGNTIYF.

This chain connects TRBV5-6 to TRBJ2-2; no definite D call. This CDR3 comprises 15 residues. Germline CDR1 reads SGHDT; CDR2 reads YYEEEE. Trimming took 0 bases from V and 1 from J, leaving 7 bases between them. The CDR3: CASSLVPGNTGELFF. The CDR3 DNA is TGTGCCAGCAGCTTGGTGCCAGGGAACACCGGGGAGCTGTTTTTT.

The chain links TRBV28 to TRBJ1-1; the D gene is possibly TRBD1 (5 bases). CDR3 size: 14 residues. CDR1 is MDHEN and CDR2 is SYDVKM in the germline V gene. V gave up 11 bases and J gave up 3 bases, with 19 bases separating them. CDR3 amino acids: CAAGTSRGYTEAFF. For the CDR3, the DNA is TGTGCCGCTGGGACTTCCCGGGGGTACACTGAAGCTTTCTTT.

This clonotype turned up a few times. The rearrangement links TRBV7-3 to TRBJ2-7; 13 nucleotides agree with TRBD2. The CDR3 has 18 residues. V lost 1 base to trimming and J lost 0 bases; unmatched junction nucleotides: 6. Per the germline V gene, CDR1 is SGHTA and CDR2 is FQGTGA. CDR3 nucleotides: TGTGCCAGCAGCTTAAGACTAGCGGGGGGAACCTACTCCTACGAGCAGTACGTC. Amino acids: CASSLRLAGGTYSYEQYV.

V usage is TRBV4-1 and J usage is TRBJ1-6; D gene ambiguous. CDR1 and CDR2 (germline): MGHRA, YSYEKL. Trimming left V 0 bases short and J 7 bases short, with 4 bases between. This CDR3 comprises 13 residues. This chain's CDR3 is CASSQDGNSPLHF. CDR3 DNA sequence: TGCGCCAGCAGCCAAGACGGGAATTCACCCCTCCACTTT.

V gene TRBV12-3 or TRBV12-4 combines with J gene TRBJ2-1; D ambiguous. V was cut by 5 bases and J by 2 bases, with 13 bases left in between. The CDR3 runs 15 residues. CDR3 sequence reads: CASSPDGKPYNEQFF. As DNA, the CDR3 is TGTGCCAGCAGTCCCGACGGAAAACCCTACAATGAGCAGTTCTTC.